This TCR beta chain came from a study of T cell clones after liver transplantation. V lost 0 bases to trimming and J lost 1 base, with 7 bases between them. This CDR3 has 14 amino acids. Germline loops: CDR1 SGHRS, CDR2 YFSETQ. Only in-frame clones appear in the TCRdb table, and some are missing; sequencing was by immunoSEQ multiplex PCR. The sample consists of about 76,000 clones, 83% of them appearing once. This chain uses TRBV5-1 with TRBJ1-1, with a tentative D call TRBD1 (5 bases). The clonotype comes from a human patient who received a liver transplant. Some T cells could come from the graft donor. This material consisted of CD4+ T cells from blood, taken at the 22-month timepoint. CDR3 bases: TGCGCCAGCAGCTTGGGGACACAGAACACTGAAGCTTTCTTT. This codes for CASSLGTQNTEAFF.